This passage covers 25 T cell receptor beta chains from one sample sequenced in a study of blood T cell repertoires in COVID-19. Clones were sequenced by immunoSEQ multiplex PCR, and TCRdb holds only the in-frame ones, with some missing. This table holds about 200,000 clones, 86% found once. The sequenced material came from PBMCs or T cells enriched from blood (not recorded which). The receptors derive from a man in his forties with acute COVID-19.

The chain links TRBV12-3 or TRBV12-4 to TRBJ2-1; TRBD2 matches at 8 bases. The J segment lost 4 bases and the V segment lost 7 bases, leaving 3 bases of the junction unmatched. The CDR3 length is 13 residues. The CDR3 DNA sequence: TGTGCCAGCAAGACTAGCGCTTACAATGAGCAGTTCTTC. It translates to CASKTSAYNEQFF.

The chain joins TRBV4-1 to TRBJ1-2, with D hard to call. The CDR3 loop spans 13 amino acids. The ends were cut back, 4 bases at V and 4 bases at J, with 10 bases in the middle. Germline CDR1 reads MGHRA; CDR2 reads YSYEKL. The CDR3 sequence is CASSPLQSYGYTF. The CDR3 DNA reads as TGCGCCAGCAGCCCGTTACAGAGCTATGGCTACACCTTC.

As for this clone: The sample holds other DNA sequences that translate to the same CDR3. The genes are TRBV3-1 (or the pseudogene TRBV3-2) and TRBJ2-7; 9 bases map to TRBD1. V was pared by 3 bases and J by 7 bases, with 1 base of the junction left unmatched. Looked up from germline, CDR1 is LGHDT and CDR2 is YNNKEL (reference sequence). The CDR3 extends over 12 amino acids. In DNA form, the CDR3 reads TGTGCCAGCAGCCAGACAGGGGGGGAGCAGTACTTC. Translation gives CASSQTGGEQYF.

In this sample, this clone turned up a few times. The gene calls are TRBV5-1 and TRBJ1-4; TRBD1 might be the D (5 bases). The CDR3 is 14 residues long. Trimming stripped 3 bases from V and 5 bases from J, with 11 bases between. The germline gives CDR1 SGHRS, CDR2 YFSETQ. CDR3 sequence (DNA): TGCGCCAGCAGCTCGGACACGCGAAATGAAAAACTGTTTTTT. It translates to CASSSDTRNEKLFF.

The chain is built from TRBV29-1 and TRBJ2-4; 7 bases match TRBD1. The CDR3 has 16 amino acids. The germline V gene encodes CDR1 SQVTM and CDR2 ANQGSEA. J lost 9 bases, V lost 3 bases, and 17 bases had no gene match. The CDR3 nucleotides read TGCAGCGTTGAGGGGGCACAGGGGCACCCCAGGGGCATTCAGTACTTC. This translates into CSVEGAQGHPRGIQYF. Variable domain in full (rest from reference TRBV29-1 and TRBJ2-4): SAVISQKPSRDICQRGTSLTIQCQVDSQVTMMFWYRQQPGQSLTLIATANQGSEATYESGFVIDKFPISRPNLTFSTLTVSNMSPEDSSIYLCSVEGAQGHPRGIQYFGAGTRLSVL.

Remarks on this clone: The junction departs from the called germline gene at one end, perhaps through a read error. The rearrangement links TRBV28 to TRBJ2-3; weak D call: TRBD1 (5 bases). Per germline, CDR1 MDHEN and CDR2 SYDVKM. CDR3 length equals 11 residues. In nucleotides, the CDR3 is TGTGCCAGCAGTTTATTGGACACTACAGTCTTT. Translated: CASSLLDTTVF.

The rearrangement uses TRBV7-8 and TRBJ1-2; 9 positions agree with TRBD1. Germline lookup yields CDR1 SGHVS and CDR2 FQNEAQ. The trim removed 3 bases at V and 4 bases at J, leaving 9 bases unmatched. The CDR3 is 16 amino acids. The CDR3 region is CASSFTGTGLVYGYTF. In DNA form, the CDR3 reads TGTGCCAGCAGCTTCACCGGGACAGGGCTTGTCTATGGCTACACCTTC.

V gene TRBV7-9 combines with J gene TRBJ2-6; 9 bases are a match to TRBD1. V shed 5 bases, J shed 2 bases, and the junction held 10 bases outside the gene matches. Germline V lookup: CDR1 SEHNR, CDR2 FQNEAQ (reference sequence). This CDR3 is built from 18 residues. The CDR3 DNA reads TGTGCCAGCAGCCCCGGGGACAGGGCAAAACCTGGGGCCAACGTCCTGACTTTC. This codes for CASSPGDRAKPGANVLTF.

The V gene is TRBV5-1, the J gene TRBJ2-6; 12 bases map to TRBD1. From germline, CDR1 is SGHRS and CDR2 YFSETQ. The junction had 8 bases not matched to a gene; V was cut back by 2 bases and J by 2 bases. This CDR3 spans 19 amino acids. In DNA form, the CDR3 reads TGCGCCAGCAGCTTCAGACCCGGGACAGGGGGCGCTGGGGCCAACGTCCTGACTTTC. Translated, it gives CASSFRPGTGGAGANVLTF.

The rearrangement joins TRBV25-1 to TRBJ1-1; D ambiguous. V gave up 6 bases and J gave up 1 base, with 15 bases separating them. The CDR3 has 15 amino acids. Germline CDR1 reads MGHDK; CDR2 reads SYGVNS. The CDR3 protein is CASRKNGIANTEAFF. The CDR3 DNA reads TGTGCCAGCAGGAAAAACGGGATCGCGAACACTGAAGCTTTCTTT.

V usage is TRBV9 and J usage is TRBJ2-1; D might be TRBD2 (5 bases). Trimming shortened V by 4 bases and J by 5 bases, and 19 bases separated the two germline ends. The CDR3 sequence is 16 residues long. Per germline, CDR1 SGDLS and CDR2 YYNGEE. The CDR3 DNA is TGTGCCAGCAGCTCATCGACTACATCACGCGACAATGAGCAGTTCTTC. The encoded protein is CASSSSTTSRDNEQFF.

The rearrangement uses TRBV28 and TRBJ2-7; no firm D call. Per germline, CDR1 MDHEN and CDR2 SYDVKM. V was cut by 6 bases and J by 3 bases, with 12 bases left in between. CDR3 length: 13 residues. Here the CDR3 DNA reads TGTGCCAGCAGCCCTCCCCCTAGCTACGAGCAGTACTTC. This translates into CASSPPPSYEQYF.

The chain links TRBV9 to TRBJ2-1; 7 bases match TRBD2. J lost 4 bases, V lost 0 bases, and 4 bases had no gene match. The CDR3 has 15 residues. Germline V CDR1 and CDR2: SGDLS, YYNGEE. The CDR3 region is CASSVEGGGYNEQFF. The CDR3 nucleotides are TGTGCCAGCAGCGTAGAGGGCGGGGGTTACAATGAGCAGTTCTTC.

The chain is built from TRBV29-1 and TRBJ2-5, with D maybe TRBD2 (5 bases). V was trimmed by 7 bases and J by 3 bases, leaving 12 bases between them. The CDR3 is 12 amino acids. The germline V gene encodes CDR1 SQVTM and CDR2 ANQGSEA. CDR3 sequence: CSGSRTEETQYF. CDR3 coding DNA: TGCAGCGGTTCCCGGACTGAAGAGACCCAGTACTTC.

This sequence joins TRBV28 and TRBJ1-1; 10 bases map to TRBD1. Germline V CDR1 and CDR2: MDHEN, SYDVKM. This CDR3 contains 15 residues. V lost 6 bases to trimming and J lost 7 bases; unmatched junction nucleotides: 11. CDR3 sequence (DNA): TGTGCCAGCAGACCCTACGGGACAGGGGCGAGTGAAGCTTTCTTT. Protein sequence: CASRPYGTGASEAFF. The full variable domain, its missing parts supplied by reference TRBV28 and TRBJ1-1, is DVKVTQSSRYLVKRTGEKVFLECVQDMDHENMFWYRQDPGLGLRLIYFSYDVKMKEKGDIPEGYSVSREKKERFSLILESASTNQTSMYLCASRPYGTGASEAFFGQGTRLTVV.

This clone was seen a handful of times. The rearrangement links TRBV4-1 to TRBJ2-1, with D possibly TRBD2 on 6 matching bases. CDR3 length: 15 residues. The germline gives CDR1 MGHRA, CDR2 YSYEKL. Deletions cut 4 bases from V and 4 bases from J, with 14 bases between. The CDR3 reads CASSLLVADYNEQFF. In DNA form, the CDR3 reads TGCGCCAGCAGCCTCTTGGTAGCGGATTACAATGAGCAGTTCTTC.

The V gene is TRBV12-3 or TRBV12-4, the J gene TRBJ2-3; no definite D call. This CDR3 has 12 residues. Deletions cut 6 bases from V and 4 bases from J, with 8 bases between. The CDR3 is CASRSEADTQYF. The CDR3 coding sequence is TGTGCCAGCAGATCAGAAGCAGATACGCAGTATTTT.

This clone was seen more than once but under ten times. CDR3: CASSLAGQQGRRPQHF. The CDR3 DNA reads as TGTGCCAGCAGTTTAGCGGGCCAACAGGGAAGGCGGCCCCAGCATTTT. This chain links TRBV27 with TRBJ1-5, with D possibly being TRBD1 (6 bases). The ends were cut back, 2 bases at V and 9 bases at J, with 20 bases in the middle. Germline V CDR1 and CDR2: MNHEY, SMNVEV (reference sequence). The CDR3 sequence is 16 residues long.

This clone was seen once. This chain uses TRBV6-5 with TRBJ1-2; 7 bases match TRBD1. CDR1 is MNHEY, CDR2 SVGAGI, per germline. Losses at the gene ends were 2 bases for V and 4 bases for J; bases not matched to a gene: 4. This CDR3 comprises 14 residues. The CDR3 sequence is CASSYGGGRYGYTF. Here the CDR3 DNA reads TGTGCCAGCAGTTACGGAGGGGGCCGCTATGGCTACACCTTC.

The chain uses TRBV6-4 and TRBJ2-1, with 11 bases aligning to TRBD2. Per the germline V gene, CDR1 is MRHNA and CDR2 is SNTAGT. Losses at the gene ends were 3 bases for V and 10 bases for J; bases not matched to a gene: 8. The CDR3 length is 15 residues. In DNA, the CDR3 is TGTGCCAGCAGTGATGGTCCGGGACTAGCGGAAGAGCAGTTCTTC. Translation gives CASSDGPGLAEEQFF.

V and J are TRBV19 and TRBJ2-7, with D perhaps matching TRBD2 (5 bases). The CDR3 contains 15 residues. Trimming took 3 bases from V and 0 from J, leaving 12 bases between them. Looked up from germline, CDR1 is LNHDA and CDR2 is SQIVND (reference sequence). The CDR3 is CASSIGSGLSYEQYF. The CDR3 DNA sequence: TGTGCCAGTAGTATCGGCTCTGGACTCTCCTACGAGCAGTACTTC.

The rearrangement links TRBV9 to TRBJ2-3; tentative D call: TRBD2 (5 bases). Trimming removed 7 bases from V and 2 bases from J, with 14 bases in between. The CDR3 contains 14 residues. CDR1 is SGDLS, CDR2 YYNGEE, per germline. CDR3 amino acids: CASSPLVDTDTQYF. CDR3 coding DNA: TGTGCCAGCTCACCACTAGTAGACACAGATACGCAGTATTTT. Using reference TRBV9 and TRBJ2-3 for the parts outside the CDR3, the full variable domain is DSGVTQTPKHLITATGQRVTLRCSPRSGDLSVYWYQQSLDQGLQFLIQYYNGEERAKGNILERFSAQQFPDLHSELNLSSLELGDSALYFCASSPLVDTDTQYFGPGTRLTVL.

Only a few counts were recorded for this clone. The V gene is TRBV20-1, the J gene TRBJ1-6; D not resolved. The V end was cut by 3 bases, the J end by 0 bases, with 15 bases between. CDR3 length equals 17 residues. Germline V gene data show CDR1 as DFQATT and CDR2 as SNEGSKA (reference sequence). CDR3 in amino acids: CSASSLGRSSYNSPLHF. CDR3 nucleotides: TGCAGTGCTAGTTCTCTCGGAAGGAGCTCCTATAATTCACCCCTCCACTTT.

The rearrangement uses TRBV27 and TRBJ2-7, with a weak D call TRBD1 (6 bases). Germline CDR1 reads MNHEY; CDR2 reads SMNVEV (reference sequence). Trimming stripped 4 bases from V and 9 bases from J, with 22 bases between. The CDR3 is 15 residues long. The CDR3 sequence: CASSSTGIGMRWQYF. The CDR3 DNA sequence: TGTGCCAGCAGTTCCACAGGGATCGGGATGAGGTGGCAGTACTTC.

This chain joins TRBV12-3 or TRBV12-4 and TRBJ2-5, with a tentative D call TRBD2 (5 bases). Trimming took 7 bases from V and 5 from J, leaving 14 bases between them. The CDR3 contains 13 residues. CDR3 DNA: TGTGCCAGCACGTACGCAGCGGTGGAGACCCAGTACTTC. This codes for CASTYAAVETQYF.